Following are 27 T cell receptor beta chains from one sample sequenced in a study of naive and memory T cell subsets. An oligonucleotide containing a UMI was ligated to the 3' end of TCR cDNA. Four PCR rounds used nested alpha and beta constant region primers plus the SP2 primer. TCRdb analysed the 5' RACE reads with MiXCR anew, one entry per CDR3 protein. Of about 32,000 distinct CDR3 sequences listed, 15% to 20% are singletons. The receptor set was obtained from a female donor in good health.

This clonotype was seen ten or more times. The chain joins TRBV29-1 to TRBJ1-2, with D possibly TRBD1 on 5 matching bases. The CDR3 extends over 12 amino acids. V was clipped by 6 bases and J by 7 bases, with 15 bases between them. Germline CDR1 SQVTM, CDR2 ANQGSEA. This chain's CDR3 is CSVWGGESGYTF. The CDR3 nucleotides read TGCAGCGTATGGGGGGGGGAAAGTGGCTACACCTTC.

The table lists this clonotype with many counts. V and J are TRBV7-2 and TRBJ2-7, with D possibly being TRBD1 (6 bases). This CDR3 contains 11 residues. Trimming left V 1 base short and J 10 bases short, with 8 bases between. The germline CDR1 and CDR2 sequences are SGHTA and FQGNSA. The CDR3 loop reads CASSLGTAQYF. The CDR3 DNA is TGTGCCAGCAGCTTAGGGACAGCCCAGTACTTC. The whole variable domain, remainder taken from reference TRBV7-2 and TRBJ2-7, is GAGVSQSPSNKVTEKGKDVELRCDPISGHTALYWYRQSLGQGLEFLIYFQGNSAPDKSGLPSDRFSAERTGGSVSTLTIQRTQQEDSAVYLCASSLGTAQYFGPGTRLTVT.

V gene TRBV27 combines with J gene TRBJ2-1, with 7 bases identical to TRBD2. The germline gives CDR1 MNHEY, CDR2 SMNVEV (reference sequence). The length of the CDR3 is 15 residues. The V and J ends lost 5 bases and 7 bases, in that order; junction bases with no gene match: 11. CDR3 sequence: CASSQGTGGLNEQFF. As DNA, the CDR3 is TGTGCCAGCAGTCAAGGGACGGGGGGTTTGAATGAGCAGTTCTTC.

As DNA, the CDR3 is TGTGCCATCAGTGTCGGAGTGGCAATGAGCACAGATACGCAGTATTTT. Encoded protein: CAISVGVAMSTDTQYF. V is TRBV10-3 and J is TRBJ2-3, with D hard to call. With 4 bases removed from V and 0 bases from J, the gap between germline ends came to 14 bases. The germline CDR1 and CDR2 sequences are ENHRY and SYGVKD. The CDR3 covers 16 residues.

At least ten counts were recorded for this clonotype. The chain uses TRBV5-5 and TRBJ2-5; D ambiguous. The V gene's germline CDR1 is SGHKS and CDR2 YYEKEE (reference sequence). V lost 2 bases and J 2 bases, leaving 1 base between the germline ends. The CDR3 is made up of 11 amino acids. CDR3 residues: CASSFQETQYF. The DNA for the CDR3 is TGTGCCAGCAGCTTTCAAGAGACCCAGTACTTC.

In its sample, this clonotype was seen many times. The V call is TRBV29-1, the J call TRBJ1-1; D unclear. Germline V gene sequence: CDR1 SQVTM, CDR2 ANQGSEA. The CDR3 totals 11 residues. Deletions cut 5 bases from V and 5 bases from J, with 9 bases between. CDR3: CSVRDGTEAFF. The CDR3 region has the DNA TGCAGCGTTCGGGATGGGACTGAAGCTTTCTTT.

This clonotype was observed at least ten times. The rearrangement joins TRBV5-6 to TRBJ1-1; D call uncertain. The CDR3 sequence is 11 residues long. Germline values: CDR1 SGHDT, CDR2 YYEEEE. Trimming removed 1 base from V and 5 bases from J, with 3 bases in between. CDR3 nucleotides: TGTGCCAGCAGCTTGCAGACTGAAGCTTTCTTT. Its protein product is CASSLQTEAFF.

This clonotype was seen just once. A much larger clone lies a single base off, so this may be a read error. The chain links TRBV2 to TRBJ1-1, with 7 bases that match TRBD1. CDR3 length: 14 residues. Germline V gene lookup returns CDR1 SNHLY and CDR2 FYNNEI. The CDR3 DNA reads TGTGCCGGCAGTGAAGCCCGACAGGGATATGAAGCTTTCTTT. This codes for CAGSEARQGYEAFF.

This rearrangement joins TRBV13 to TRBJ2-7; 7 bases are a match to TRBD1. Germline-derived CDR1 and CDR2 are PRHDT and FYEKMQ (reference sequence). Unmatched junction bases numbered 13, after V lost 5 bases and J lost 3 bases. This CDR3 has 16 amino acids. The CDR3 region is CASSLTRQGPSYEQYF. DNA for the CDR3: TGTGCCAGCAGCCTTACTCGACAGGGCCCCAGCTACGAGCAGTACTTC.

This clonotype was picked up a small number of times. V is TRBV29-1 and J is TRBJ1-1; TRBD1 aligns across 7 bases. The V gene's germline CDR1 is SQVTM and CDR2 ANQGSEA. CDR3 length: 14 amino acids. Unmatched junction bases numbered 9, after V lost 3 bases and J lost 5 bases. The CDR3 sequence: CSVEEGGRSTEAFF. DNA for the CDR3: TGCAGCGTTGAGGAAGGGGGCCGAAGTACTGAAGCTTTCTTT.

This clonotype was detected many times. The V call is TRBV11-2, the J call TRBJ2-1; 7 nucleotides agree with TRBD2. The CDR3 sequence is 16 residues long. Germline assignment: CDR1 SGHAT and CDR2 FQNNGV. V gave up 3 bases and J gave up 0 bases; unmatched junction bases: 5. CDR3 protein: CASSFAAGSSYNEQFF. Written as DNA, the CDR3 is TGTGCCAGCAGCTTCGCAGCGGGGAGCTCCTACAATGAGCAGTTCTTC. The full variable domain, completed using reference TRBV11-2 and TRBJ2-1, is EAGVAQSPRYKIIEKRQSVAFWCNPISGHATLYWYQQILGQGPKLLIQFQNNGVVDDSQLPKDRFSAERLKGVDSTLKIQPAKLEDSAVYLCASSFAAGSSYNEQFFGPGTRLTVL.

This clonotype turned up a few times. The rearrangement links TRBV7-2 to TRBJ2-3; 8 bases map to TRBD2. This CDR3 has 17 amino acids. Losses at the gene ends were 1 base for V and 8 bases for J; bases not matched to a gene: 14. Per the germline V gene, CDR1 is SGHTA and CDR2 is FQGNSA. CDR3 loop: CASSLDDGGAGRVTQYF. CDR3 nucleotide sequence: TGTGCCAGCAGCTTAGATGACGGGGGGGCCGGGCGTGTTACGCAGTATTTT.

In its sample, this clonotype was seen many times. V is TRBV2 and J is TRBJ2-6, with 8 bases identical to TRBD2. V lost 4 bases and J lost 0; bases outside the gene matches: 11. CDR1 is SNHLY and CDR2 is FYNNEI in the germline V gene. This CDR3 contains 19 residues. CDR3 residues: CASSGVKVAGSSGANVLTF. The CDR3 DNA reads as TGTGCCAGCAGTGGGGTCAAGGTAGCGGGAAGCTCTGGGGCCAACGTCCTGACTTTC.

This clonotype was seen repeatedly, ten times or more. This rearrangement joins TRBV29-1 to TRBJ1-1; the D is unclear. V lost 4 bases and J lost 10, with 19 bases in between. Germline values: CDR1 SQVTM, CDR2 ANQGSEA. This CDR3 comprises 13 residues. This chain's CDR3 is CSVVIPLESGAFF. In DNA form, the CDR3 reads TGCAGCGTTGTAATCCCCCTCGAGAGTGGAGCTTTCTTT.

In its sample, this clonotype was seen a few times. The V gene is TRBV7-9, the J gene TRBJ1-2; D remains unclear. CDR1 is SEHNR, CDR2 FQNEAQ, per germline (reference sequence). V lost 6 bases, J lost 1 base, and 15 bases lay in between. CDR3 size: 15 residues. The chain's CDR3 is CASRGLSESNYGYTF. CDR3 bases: TGTGCCAGCAGGGGCCTTTCAGAGAGTAACTATGGCTACACCTTC.

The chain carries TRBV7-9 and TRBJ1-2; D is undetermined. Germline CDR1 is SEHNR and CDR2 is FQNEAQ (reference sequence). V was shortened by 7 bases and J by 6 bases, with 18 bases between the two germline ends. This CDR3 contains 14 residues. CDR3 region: CASKMVLGQDGYTF. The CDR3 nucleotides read TGTGCCAGCAAAATGGTCCTTGGCCAGGATGGCTACACCTTC.

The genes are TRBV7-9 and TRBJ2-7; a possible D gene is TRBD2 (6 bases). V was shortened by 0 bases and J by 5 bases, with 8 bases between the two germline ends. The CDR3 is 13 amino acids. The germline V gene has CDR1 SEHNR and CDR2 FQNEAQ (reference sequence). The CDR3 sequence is CASSLAGGDEQYF. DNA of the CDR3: TGTGCCAGCAGCTTAGCTGGAGGGGACGAGCAGTACTTC.

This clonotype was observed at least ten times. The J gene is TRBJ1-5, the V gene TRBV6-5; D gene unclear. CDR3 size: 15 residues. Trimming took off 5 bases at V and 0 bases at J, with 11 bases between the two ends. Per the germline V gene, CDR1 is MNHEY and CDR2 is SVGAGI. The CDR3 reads CASSTTHSSNQPQHF. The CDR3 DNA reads TGTGCCAGCAGTACCACGCACAGTAGCAATCAGCCCCAGCATTTT.

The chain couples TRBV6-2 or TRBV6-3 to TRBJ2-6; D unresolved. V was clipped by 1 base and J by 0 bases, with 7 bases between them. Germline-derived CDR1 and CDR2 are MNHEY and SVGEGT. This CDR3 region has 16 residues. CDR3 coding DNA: TGTGCCAGCAGTTACTATGCCCTCTCTGGGGCCAACGTCCTGACTTTC. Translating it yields CASSYYALSGANVLTF.

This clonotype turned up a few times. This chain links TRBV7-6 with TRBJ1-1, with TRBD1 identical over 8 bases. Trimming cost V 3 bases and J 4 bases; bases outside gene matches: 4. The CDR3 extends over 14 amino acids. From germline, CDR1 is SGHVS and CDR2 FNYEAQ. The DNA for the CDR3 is TGTGCCAGCAGCTTGAACAGGGGGAGCACTGAAGCTTTCTTT. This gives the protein CASSLNRGSTEAFF.

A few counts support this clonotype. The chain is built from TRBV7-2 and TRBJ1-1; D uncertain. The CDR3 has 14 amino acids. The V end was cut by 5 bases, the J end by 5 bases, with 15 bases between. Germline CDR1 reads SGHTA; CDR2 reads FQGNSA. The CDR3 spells CASSLSGGGTEAFF. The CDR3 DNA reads TGTGCCAGCAGCCTCAGTGGCGGAGGGACTGAAGCTTTCTTT.

CDR3 sequence: CSARDPSGPSYEQYF. The CDR3 nucleotides are TGCAGTGCTAGAGATCCTAGCGGGCCCTCCTACGAGCAGTACTTC. The rearrangement joins TRBV20-1 to TRBJ2-7; TRBD2 aligns across 8 bases. There are 15 residues in the CDR3. Per germline, CDR1 DFQATT and CDR2 SNEGSKA (reference sequence). The V and J ends lost 0 bases and 0 bases, in that order; junction bases with no gene match: 4.

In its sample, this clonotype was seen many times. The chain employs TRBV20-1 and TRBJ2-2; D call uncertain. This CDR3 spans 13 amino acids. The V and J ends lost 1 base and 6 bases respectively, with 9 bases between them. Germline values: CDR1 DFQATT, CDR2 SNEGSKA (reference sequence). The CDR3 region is CSARGSGAGELFF. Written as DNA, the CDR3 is TGCAGTGCTAGAGGTTCAGGCGCCGGGGAGCTGTTTTTT.

The CDR3, as DNA: TGCAGTGCTAGGTACGGGGGCGGTCAGCCCCAGCATTTT. Its protein product is CSARYGGGQPQHF. The rearrangement joins TRBV20-1 to TRBJ1-5, with D possibly TRBD1 on 6 matching bases. CDR3 length equals 13 residues. From germline, CDR1 is DFQATT and CDR2 SNEGSKA (reference sequence). With 3 bases removed from V and 6 bases from J, the gap between germline ends came to 12 bases.

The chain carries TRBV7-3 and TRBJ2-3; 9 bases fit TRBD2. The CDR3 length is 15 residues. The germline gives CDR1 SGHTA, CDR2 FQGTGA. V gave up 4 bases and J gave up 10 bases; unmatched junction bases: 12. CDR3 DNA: TGTGCCAGCAGCTCGGGAGTAGCGGGGGTTGGATCGCAGTATTTT. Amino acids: CASSSGVAGVGSQYF.

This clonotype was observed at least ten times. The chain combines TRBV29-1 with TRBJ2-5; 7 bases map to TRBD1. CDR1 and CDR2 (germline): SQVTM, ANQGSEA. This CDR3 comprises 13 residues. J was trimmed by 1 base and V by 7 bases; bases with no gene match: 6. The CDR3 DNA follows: TGCAGCGGAAGACCAGGGGGCCAAGAGACCCAGTACTTC. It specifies CSGRPGGQETQYF.

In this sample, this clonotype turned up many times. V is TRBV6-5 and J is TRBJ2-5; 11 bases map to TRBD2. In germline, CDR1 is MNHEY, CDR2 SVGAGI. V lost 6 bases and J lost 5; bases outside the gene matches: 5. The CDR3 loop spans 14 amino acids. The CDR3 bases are TGTGCCAGCAGCCGACTAGCGGGGAGGGAGACCCAGTACTTC. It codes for CASSRLAGRETQYF.